The entry below describes one TCR beta chain. The antigen remains unidentified. This record belongs to a study of shared clonotypes between healthy human individuals. Study context: Per donor, three plates held CD4 naive cells, three held CD4 memory, two held CD8 naive and one held CD8 memory.

In the naive CD8 group, cells lacked CD45RO and were positively selected for CCR7, so terminally differentiated effector memory CD45RA+ cells were left out. Study-wide points: Generally, estimated richness proved larger in naive subsets than it did in memory subsets. A handful of donors had around 5% of their naive CD4 clonotypes in common.

Once extracted for a subset, genomic DNA was divided evenly among several immunoSEQ plates. TCRdb keeps only in-frame clones here, not all; method: immunoSEQ multiplex PCR. The sample carries about 1,800,000 clones, just under 95% recorded once. The CDR3 sequence is 17 residues long. CDR1 SGHVS and CDR2 FQNEAQ come from the germline V gene. With V trimmed by 5 bases and J by 1 base, 11 bases remained unmatched. The sequence came from a man aged 18 to 30 in good health. The V and J genes are TRBV7-8 and TRBJ2-7; 10 positions agree with TRBD2. Sequencing was done on a sample of naive CD8+ T cells sorted from blood. This CDR3 is CASSLPPGLASSYEQYF. CDR3 coding DNA: TGTGCCAGCAGCCTGCCCCCGGGACTAGCGTCATCCTACGAGCAGTACTTC.